The T cell receptor beta chain described here comes from a study of response to subunit inactivated influenza vaccine (dated 2018 in TCRdb). Looking at the study overall: Deep quantitative T cell receptor repertoire profiling was used in the study to track responses to a trivalent subunit inactivated influenza vaccine.

The study at large found these results: The authors suggested that each seasonal influenza vaccination may recruit only a limited number of new T cells.

Library preparation was by RT-PCR. The sample was run on an Illumina HiSeq 2500. TCRdb reanalyzed the raw reads on its own, using fastp at Q25 for trimming and MiXCR for clone calling, and kept in-frame beta chains. Duplicate CDR3 protein sequences are folded into a single record with the most common DNA and genes. The sample table records around 540,000 distinct CDR3 sequences; about 11% of these occur just once. The top ten hold about a tenth of the sample. To note about this clonotype: The specificity of this receptor is unknown. No quality values exist for individual bases; no much larger clone is one base distant.

The receptor comes from a man in his forties or fifties who received an inactivated influenza vaccine. Donor details come from another sample of the same person, matched by shared clones. The sequencing used PBMCs from blood, collected on the day of vaccination.

The CDR3 amino acid sequence is: CASSLGQGNNEQFF. DNA sequence: TGTGCCAGCAGCTTAGGGCAGGGTAACAATGAGCAGTTCTTC. The rearranged chain carries TRBV7-2 and TRBJ2-1, with a tentative D gene TRBD1 over 5 matching bases. V loses 1 base of germline sequence and J loses 5 bases, and the interval between the two ends is 9 bases. As encoded in the germline V gene, CDR1 is SGHTA while CDR2 is FQGNSA. Measured from the cysteine to the phenylalanine, the CDR3 is 14 residues long. Left in the record is the CDR3 DNA by itself, 42 bases read in frame from the first base.